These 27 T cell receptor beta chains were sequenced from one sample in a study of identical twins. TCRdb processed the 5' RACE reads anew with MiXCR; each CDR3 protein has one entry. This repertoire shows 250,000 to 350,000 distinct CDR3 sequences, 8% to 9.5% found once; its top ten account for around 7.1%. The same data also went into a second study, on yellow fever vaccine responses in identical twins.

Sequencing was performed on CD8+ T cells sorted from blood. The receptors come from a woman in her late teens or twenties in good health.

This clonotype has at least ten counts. In DNA, the CDR3 is TGTGCCAGCTCCGACCGGGACAGGGTTTTCGGTGGTAACACTGAAGCTTTCTTT. This sequence encodes CASSDRDRVFGGNTEAFF. J is TRBJ1-1 and V is TRBV27; 9 nucleotides match TRBD1. This CDR3 is 18 amino acids long. CDR1 is MNHEY and CDR2 is SMNVEV in the germline V gene (reference sequence). V was pared by 8 bases and J by 2 bases, with 18 bases of the junction left unmatched.

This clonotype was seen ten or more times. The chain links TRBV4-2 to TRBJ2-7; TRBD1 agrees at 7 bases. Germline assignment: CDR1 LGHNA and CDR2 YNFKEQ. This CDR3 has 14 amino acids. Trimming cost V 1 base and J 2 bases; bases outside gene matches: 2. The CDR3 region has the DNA TGTGCCAGCAGCCAAGGACAGGGTACCTACGAGCAGTACTTC. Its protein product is CASSQGQGTYEQYF.

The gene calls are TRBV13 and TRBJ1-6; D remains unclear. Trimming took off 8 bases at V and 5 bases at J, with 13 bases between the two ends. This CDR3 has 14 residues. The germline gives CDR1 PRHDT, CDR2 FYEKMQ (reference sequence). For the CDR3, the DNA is TGTGCCAGCCTCAGGAGGGAGAATAATTCACCCCTCCACTTT. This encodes CASLRRENNSPLHF. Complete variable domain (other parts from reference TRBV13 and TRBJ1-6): AAGVIQSPRHLIKEKRETATLKCYPIPRHDTVYWYQQGPGQDPQFLISFYEKMQSDKGSIPDRFSAQQFSDYHSELNMSSLELGDSALYFCASLRRENNSPLHFGNGTRLTVT.

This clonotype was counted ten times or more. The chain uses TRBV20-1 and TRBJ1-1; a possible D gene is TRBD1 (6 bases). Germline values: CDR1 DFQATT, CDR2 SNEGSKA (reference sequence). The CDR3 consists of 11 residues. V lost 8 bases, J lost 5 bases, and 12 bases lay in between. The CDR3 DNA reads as TGCAGTCCCCGAGGGGGAACTGAAGCTTTCTTT. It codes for CSPRGGTEAFF.

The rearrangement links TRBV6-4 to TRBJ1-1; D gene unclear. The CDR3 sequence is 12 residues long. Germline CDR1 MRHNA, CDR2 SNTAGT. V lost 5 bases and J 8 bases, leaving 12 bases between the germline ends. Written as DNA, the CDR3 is TGTGCCAGCAGTCCCCTTGGGAGGGAAGCTTTCTTT. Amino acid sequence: CASSPLGREAFF.

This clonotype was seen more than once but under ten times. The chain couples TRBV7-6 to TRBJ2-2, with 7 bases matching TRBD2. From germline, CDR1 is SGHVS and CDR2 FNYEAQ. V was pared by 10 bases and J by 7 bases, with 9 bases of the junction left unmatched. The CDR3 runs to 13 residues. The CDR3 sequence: CATAAGLNGELFF. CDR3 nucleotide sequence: TGTGCCACAGCAGCGGGGCTGAACGGGGAGCTGTTTTTT.

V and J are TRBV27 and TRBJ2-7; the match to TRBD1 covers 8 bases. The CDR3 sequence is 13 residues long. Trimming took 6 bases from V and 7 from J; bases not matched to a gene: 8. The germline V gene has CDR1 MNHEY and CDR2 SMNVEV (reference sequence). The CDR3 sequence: CASSVGQGREQYF. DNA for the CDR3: TGTGCCAGCAGCGTCGGACAGGGTCGGGAGCAGTACTTC.

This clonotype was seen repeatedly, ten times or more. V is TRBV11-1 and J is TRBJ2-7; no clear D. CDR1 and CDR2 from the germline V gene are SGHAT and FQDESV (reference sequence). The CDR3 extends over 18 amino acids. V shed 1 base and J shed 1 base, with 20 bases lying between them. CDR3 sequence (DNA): TGTGCCAGCAGCTTAGTGGGGTTGGCCATGGCGACGTCCTACGAGCAGTACTTC. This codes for CASSLVGLAMATSYEQYF.

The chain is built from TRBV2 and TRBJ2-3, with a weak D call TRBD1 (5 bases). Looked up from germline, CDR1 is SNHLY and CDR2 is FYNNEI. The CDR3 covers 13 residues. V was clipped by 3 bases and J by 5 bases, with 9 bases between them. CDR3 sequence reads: CASSEYRKDTQYF. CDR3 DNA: TGTGCCAGCAGTGAGTACAGGAAAGATACGCAGTATTTT.

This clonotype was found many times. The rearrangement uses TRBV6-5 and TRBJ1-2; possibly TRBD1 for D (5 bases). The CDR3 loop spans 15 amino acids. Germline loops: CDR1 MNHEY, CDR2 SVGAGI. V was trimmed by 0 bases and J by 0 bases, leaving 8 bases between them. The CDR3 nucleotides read TGTGCCAGCAGTTACTCGAGGACATCTAACTATGGCTACACCTTC. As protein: CASSYSRTSNYGYTF.

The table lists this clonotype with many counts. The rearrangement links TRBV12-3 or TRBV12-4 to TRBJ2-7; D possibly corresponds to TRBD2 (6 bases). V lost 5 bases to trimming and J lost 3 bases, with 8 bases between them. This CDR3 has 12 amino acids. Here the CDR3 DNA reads TGTGCCAGCAGTGGGGACTTCTACGAGCAGTACTTC. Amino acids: CASSGDFYEQYF.

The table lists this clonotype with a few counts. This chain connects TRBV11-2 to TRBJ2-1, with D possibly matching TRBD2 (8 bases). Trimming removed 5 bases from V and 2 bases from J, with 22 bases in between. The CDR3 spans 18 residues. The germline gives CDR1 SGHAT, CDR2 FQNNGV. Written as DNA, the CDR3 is TGTGCCAGCAGCCCAGGATCCCACGGGAGGGGGCCCTACAATGAGCAGTTCTTC. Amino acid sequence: CASSPGSHGRGPYNEQFF.

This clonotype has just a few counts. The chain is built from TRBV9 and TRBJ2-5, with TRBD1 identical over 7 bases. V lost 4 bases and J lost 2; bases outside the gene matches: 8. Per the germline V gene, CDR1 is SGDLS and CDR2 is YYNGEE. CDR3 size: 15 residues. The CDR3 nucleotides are TGTGCCAGCAGCCTAGCCGGGACAGAACAAGAGACCCAGTACTTC. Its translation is CASSLAGTEQETQYF.

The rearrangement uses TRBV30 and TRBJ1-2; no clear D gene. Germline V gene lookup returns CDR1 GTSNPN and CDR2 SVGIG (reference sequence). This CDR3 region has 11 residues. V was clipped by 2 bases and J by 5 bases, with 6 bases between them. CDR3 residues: CAWSKGYGYTF. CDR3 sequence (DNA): TGTGCCTGGAGTAAGGGATATGGCTACACCTTC.

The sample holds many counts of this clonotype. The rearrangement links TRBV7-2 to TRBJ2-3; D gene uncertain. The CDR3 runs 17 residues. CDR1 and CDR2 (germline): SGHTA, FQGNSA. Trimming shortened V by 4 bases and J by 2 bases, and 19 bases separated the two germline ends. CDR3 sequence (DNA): TGTGCCAGCAGCTACCTGTTACCAGACCAGTTCACAGATACGCAGTATTTT. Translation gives CASSYLLPDQFTDTQYF.

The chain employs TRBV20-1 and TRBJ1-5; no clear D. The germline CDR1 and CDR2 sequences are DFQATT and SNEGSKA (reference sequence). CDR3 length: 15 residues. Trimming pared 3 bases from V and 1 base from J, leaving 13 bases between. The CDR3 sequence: CSARVGPVSNQPQHF. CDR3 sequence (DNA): TGCAGTGCTAGGGTAGGGCCGGTAAGCAATCAGCCCCAGCATTTT.

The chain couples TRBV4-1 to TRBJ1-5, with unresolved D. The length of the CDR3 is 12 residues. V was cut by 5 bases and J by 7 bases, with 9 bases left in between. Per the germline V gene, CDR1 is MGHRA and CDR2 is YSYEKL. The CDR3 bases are TGCGCCAGCAGCAACGGAGGCCAGCCCCAGCATTTT. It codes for CASSNGGQPQHF.

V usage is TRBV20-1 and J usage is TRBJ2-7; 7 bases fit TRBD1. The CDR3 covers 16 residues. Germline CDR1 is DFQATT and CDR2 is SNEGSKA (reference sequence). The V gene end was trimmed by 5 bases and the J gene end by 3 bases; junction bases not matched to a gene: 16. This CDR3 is CSAPNRGRGHLYEQYF. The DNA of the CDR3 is TGCAGTGCTCCGAACAGGGGCCGTGGACACCTCTACGAGCAGTACTTC.

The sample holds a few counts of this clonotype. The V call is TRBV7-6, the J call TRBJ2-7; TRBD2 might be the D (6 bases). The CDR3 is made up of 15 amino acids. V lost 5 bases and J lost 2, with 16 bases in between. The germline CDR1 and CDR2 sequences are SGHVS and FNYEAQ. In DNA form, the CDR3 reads TGTGCCAGCAGCCCCGGGCGGGGACTCCCCTACGAGCAGTACTTC. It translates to CASSPGRGLPYEQYF.

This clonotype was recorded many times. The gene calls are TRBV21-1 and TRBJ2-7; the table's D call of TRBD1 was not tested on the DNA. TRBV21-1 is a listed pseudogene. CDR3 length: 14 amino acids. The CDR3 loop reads CASTRTGGYHEQYF. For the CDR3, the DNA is TGTGCCAGCACAAGGACAGGAGGGTATCACGAGCAGTACTTC.

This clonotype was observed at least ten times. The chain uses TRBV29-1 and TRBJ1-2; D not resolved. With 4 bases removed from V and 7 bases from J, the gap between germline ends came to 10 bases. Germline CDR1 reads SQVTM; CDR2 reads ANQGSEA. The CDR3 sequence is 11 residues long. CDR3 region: CSVVSAGGYTF. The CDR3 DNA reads TGCAGCGTTGTTTCAGCTGGTGGCTACACCTTC.

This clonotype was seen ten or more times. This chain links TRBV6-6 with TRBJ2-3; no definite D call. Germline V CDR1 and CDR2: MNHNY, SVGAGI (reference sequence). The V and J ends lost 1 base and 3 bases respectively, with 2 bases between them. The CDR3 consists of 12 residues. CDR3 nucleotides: TGTGCCAGCAGTTACTTAACAGATACGCAGTATTTT. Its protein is CASSYLTDTQYF.

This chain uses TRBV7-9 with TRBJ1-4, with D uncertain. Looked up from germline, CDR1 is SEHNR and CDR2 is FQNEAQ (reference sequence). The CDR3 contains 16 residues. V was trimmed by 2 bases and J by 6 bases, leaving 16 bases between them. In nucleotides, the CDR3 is TGTGCCAGCAGCTTACTTTGGGCGGGCGAAGATGAAAAACTGTTTTTT. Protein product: CASSLLWAGEDEKLFF.

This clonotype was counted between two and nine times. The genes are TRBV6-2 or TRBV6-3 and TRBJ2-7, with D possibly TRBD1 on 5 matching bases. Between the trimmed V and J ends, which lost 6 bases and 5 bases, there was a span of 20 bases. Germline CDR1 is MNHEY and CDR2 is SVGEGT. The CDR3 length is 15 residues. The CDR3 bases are TGTGCCAGCAGATACCAGGGTAGTCGAAGCCACGAGCAGTACTTC. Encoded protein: CASRYQGSRSHEQYF.

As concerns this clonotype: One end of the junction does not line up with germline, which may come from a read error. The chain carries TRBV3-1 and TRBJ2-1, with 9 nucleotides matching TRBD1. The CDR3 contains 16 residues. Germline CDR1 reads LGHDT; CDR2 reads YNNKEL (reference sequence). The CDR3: CASCHEDRGPQNEQFF. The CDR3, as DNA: TGTGCCAGCTGCCACGAGGACAGGGGCCCACAGAATGAGCAGTTCTTC.

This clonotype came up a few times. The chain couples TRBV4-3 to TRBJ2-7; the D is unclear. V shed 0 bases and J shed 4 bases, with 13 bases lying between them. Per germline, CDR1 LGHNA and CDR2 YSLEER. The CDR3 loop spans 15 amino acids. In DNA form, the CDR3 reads TGCGCCAGCAGCCAAGACCCCGGCGGAGAATACGAGCAGTACTTC. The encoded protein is CASSQDPGGEYEQYF.

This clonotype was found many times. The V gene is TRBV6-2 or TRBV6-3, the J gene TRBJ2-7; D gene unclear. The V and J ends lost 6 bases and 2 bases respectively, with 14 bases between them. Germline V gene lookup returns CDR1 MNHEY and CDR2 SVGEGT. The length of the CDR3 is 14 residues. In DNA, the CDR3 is TGTGCCAGCAGCCATTGGAGAGTACCCTACGAGCAGTACTTC. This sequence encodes CASSHWRVPYEQYF.